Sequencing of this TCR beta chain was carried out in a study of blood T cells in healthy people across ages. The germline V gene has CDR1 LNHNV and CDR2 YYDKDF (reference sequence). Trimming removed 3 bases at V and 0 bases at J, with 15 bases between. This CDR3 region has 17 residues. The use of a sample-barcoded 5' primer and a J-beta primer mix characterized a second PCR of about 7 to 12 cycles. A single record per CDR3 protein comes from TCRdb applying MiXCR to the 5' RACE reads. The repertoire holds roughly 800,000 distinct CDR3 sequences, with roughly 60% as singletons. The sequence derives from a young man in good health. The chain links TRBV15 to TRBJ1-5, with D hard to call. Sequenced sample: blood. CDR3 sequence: CATSRPPVGNSNQPQHF. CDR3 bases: TGTGCCACCAGCAGGCCCCCAGTGGGGAATAGCAATCAGCCCCAGCATTTT.